The present T cell receptor beta chain was sequenced within a study of blood T cell repertoires in COVID-19. Study details: The United States, Italy and Spain provided the acute and convalescent COVID-19 samples. Sources were T cells, B-cell-depleted T cells, or PBMCs; the material itself was cDNA or gDNA.

Authors' methods: Cell counts per sample came from amplifying reference gene primers. The data were produced by immunoSEQ multiplex PCR, yet TCRdb's version contains in-frame clones alone and is incomplete. The V and J calls and clone size come from that table; D and trimming were worked out from the DNA. The sample records fewer than 250,000 clones, over 80% being singletons. The germline CDR1 and CDR2 sequences are LNHDA and SQIVND (reference sequence). The CDR3 runs to 15 residues. The germline V and J ends were trimmed by 8 bases and 1 base, with 14 bases remaining between them. Assignment of participants to cohorts was predicated upon participant-reported clinical history.

The TCR originated in a woman under 40 who had been exposed to COVID-19. Material: PBMCs or T cells enriched from blood (not recorded which). J is TRBJ2-2 and V is TRBV19, with a possible D match to TRBD1 (6 bases). The CDR3 loop reads CASADWTVNTGELFF. The CDR3 DNA reads as TGTGCCAGTGCCGATTGGACAGTGAACACCGGGGAGCTGTTTTTT.